This entry lists 26 T cell receptor beta chains sequenced from one sample in a study of cytomegalovirus exposure and HLA in healthy donors. The study ran its PCR with 60 Vbeta and 13 Jbeta primers. Profiled with immunoSEQ multiplex PCR; TCRdb holds only in-frame clones, not every one. Among roughly 260,000 clones listed, 84% were seen once. The sample consisted of PBMCs. These receptors all come from a middle-aged woman in good health and CMV-seropositive.

V is TRBV27 and J is TRBJ1-3; D is possibly TRBD1 (5 bases). Germline V CDR1 and CDR2: MNHEY, SMNVEV (reference sequence). The CDR3 loop spans 18 amino acids. Trimming cost V 10 bases and J 0 bases, with 25 bases left between them. Here the CDR3 reads CANVSLPPDSPSGNTIYF. CDR3 nucleotide sequence: TGTGCCAACGTGTCGCTCCCCCCCGACAGTCCCTCTGGAAACACCATATATTTT.

V gene TRBV6-5 combines with J gene TRBJ2-2; 7 bases map to TRBD2. Losses at the gene ends were 0 bases for V and 7 bases for J; bases not matched to a gene: 8. This CDR3 region has 16 residues. From germline, CDR1 is MNHEY and CDR2 SVGAGI. The CDR3: CASSYSLASPGGELFF. As DNA, the CDR3 is TGTGCCAGCAGTTACTCACTAGCGAGCCCCGGCGGGGAGCTGTTTTTT.

This rearrangement joins TRBV7-2 to TRBJ2-3; TRBD2 might be the D (7 bases). The V gene's germline CDR1 is SGHTA and CDR2 FQGNSA. The CDR3 consists of 16 residues. V lost 5 bases, J lost 4 bases, and 19 bases lay in between. CDR3 loop: CASSTFGGANADTQYF. The CDR3, as DNA: TGTGCCAGCAGCACCTTTGGGGGGGCTAACGCAGATACGCAGTATTTT.

This chain links TRBV19 with TRBJ2-6, with a weak D call TRBD1 (6 bases). The CDR3 is 16 residues long. The V gene lost 4 bases and the J gene lost 0 bases, with 10 bases spanning the gap. Germline V CDR1 and CDR2: LNHDA, SQIVND (reference sequence). The CDR3 is CASSRTASSGANVLTF. CDR3 nucleotide sequence: TGTGCCAGTAGTAGGACAGCCAGCTCTGGGGCCAACGTCCTGACTTTC. Looking up the rest from reference TRBV19 and TRBJ2-6 gives the full variable domain: DGGITQSPKYLFRKEGQNVTLSCEQNLNHDAMYWYRQDPGQGLRLIYYSQIVNDFQKGDIAEGYSVSREKKESFPLTVTSAQKNPTAFYLCASSRTASSGANVLTFGAGSRLTVL.

CDR3 nucleotide sequence: TGCAGCGTTCTCCAACAGGGAGCTTGGAATGAGCAGTTCTTC. This translates into CSVLQQGAWNEQFF. The chain carries TRBV29-1 and TRBJ2-1, with D possibly TRBD1 on 6 matching bases. V lost 5 bases to trimming and J lost 7 bases, with 18 bases between them. Germline assignment: CDR1 SQVTM and CDR2 ANQGSEA. This CDR3 has 14 residues.

Only one count was recorded for this clone. This chain links TRBV18 with TRBJ2-3, with a tentative D call TRBD1 (5 bases). The CDR3 totals 14 residues. The V end was cut by 5 bases, the J end by 0 bases, with 9 bases between. From germline, CDR1 is KGHSH and CDR2 LQKENI. CDR3 sequence reads: CASSEQASTDTQYF. DNA for the CDR3: TGTGCCAGCTCAGAACAGGCTAGCACAGATACGCAGTATTTT.

This clone has a handful of counts. V and J are TRBV18 and TRBJ1-2, with 11 bases matching TRBD1. From germline, CDR1 is KGHSH and CDR2 LQKENI. The CDR3 length is 17 residues. With V trimmed by 6 bases and J by 0 bases, 9 bases remained unmatched. The CDR3 sequence is CASSPGTGGISNYGYTF. For the CDR3, the DNA is TGTGCCAGCTCCCCCGGGACAGGGGGTATTTCTAACTATGGCTACACCTTC.

Only one count was recorded for this clone. The V call is TRBV4-3, the J call TRBJ1-2, with TRBD1 matching over 8 bases. Germline V gene data show CDR1 as LGHNA and CDR2 as YSLEER. Trimming removed 0 bases from V and 4 bases from J; junction bases left unmatched: 4. This CDR3 spans 15 amino acids. CDR3 sequence reads: CASSQEADRAYGYTF. The CDR3 DNA reads TGCGCCAGCAGCCAAGAGGCGGACAGGGCCTATGGCTACACCTTC.

The chain employs TRBV19 and TRBJ2-7; TRBD1 matches 7 bases. The junction had 9 bases not matched to a gene; V was cut back by 8 bases and J by 2 bases. The germline CDR1 and CDR2 sequences are LNHDA and SQIVND (reference sequence). This CDR3 spans 14 amino acids. The CDR3 DNA sequence: TGTGCCAGTGCACGGCTTGGGACAGCCTACGAGCAGTACTTC. It encodes CASARLGTAYEQYF.

This chain links TRBV14 with TRBJ2-3, with TRBD2 matching 10 bases. The CDR3 is 15 residues long. From germline, CDR1 is SGHDN and CDR2 FVKESK. The trim removed 4 bases at V and 3 bases at J, leaving 4 bases unmatched. The CDR3 nucleotides are TGTGCCAGCAGCCCCAGCGGGAGGGGTACAGATACGCAGTATTTT. Translation: CASSPSGRGTDTQYF.

The chain employs TRBV27 and TRBJ2-3, with 7 bases matching TRBD1. Looked up from germline, CDR1 is MNHEY and CDR2 is SMNVEV (reference sequence). The CDR3 extends over 15 amino acids. The V segment lost 5 bases and the J segment 4 bases; nucleotides outside the gene matches: 9. The CDR3 reads CASSPDRAGADTQYF. In DNA, the CDR3 is TGTGCCAGCAGTCCAGACAGGGCCGGGGCAGATACGCAGTATTTT.

A few counts support this clone. The chain employs TRBV7-6 and TRBJ2-1; a weak D match, TRBD2 (5 bases). Germline V gene data show CDR1 as SGHVS and CDR2 as FNYEAQ. The CDR3 has 16 amino acids. Trimming removed 4 bases from V and 4 bases from J, with 17 bases in between. The CDR3 sequence is CASSSNPGSEYNEQFF. The CDR3 DNA reads as TGTGCCAGCAGCTCAAATCCGGGATCGGAATACAATGAGCAGTTCTTC.

There are a few counts of this clone. The chain recombines TRBV6-7 with TRBJ2-7, with TRBD2 matching over 10 bases. TRBV6-7 is an ORF; its function is uncertain. J lost 0 bases, V lost 0 bases, and 2 bases had no gene match. This CDR3 spans 16 amino acids. CDR3 sequence (DNA): TGTGCCAGCAGTTACTCAAAGCGGGAGGGCTCCTACGAGCAGTACTTC. Translating gives CASSYSKREGSYEQYF.

The CDR3 reads CASGPGLAGLRAYNEQFF. CDR3 in DNA: TGTGCCAGCGGTCCGGGACTAGCGGGACTTCGCGCCTACAATGAGCAGTTCTTC. V usage is TRBV28 and J usage is TRBJ2-1; 13 bases are shared with TRBD2. V lost 8 bases, J lost 2 bases, and 12 bases stayed unmatched. In germline, CDR1 is MDHEN, CDR2 SYDVKM. The CDR3 is made up of 18 amino acids.

Judged by abundance, this clone is medium-sized (0.01 to 0.1%). J is TRBJ1-1 and V is TRBV11-2; 8 bases align to TRBD1. The CDR3 runs 12 residues. Germline assignment: CDR1 SGHAT and CDR2 FQNNGV. V was clipped by 6 bases and J by 10 bases; unmatched bases: 7. CDR3 DNA sequence: TGTGCCAGCAGTCCCCAGGGGGCTCGAGCTTTCTTT. This translates into CASSPQGARAFF.

The J gene is TRBJ2-4, the V gene TRBV29-1, with TRBD1 matching 8 bases. The CDR3 spans 13 residues. The germline V gene encodes CDR1 SQVTM and CDR2 ANQGSEA. V was clipped by 6 bases and J by 7 bases; unmatched bases: 8. In DNA, the CDR3 is TGCAGCGTCGATGCAGGGGGCAGGAACATTCAGTACTTC. Amino acids: CSVDAGGRNIQYF.

The V and J genes are TRBV15 and TRBJ1-1, with D perhaps TRBD1 (5 bases). The CDR3 is 14 amino acids. The germline V gene encodes CDR1 LNHNV and CDR2 YYDKDF (reference sequence). Trimming removed 0 bases at V and 7 bases at J, with 12 bases between. CDR3 coding DNA: TGTGCCACCAGCAGAGAGGCGGCGGGGGGTGAAGCTTTCTTT. Its translation is CATSREAAGGEAFF.

This clone showed up just once. The V call is TRBV30, the J call TRBJ2-5; TRBD1 agrees at 9 bases. The DNA end lines up better with TRBJ2-7; the J call may be wrong. Germline V lookup: CDR1 GTSNPN, CDR2 SVGIG (reference sequence). The CDR3 totals 18 residues. CDR3 sequence: CAWKTGTGYPFVRHEQYF. CDR3 in DNA: TGTGCCTGGAAGACCGGGACAGGGTACCCTTTTGTTCGACACGAGCAGTACTTC.

This clone came up once. The V gene is TRBV5-6, the J gene TRBJ1-2, with D possibly TRBD1 on 6 matching bases. V dropped 3 bases and J dropped 4 bases, with 13 bases sitting between them. The CDR3 contains 14 residues. Germline CDR1 and CDR2: SGHDT and YYEEEE. The CDR3 spells CASSYRTVGYGYTF. The CDR3 coding sequence is TGTGCCAGCAGCTACCGGACAGTAGGCTATGGCTACACCTTC.

This rearrangement joins TRBV6-5 to TRBJ1-2; 12 bases match TRBD1. V trimming: 4 bases; J trimming: 5 bases; junction bases outside the gene matches: 5. Germline CDR1 MNHEY, CDR2 SVGAGI. The CDR3 has 15 residues. CDR3 region: CASSSPGQGAYGYTF. The CDR3 DNA is TGTGCCAGCAGTTCTCCGGGACAGGGGGCGTATGGCTACACCTTC.

This chain connects TRBV27 to TRBJ2-3; TRBD1 matches 10 bases. V lost 3 bases and J lost 6; bases outside the gene matches: 12. Germline loops: CDR1 MNHEY, CDR2 SMNVEV (reference sequence). This CDR3 is built from 17 residues. The CDR3 region has the DNA TGTGCCAGCAGTTTTCTTTGGGACAGGGGAGGTTTGGATACGCAGTATTTT. It yields the protein CASSFLWDRGGLDTQYF.

This rearrangement joins TRBV30 to TRBJ2-7; D may be TRBD1 (6 bases). Germline lookup yields CDR1 GTSNPN and CDR2 SVGIG (reference sequence). The CDR3 has 15 amino acids. Trimming shortened V by 0 bases and J by 1 base, and 13 bases separated the two germline ends. As DNA, the CDR3 is TGTGCCTGGAGTGTCCGGGACACCCTTTCCTACGAGCAGTACTTC. This encodes CAWSVRDTLSYEQYF.

The chain recombines TRBV7-2 with TRBJ2-5; 10 bases line up with TRBD2. Germline V gene lookup returns CDR1 SGHTA and CDR2 FQGNSA. The CDR3 totals 16 residues. With V trimmed by 1 base and J by 4 bases, 6 bases remained unmatched. In DNA form, the CDR3 reads TGTGCCAGCAGCTTAGAGGGTAGCGGGAGGTCAGAGACCCAGTACTTC. Protein sequence: CASSLEGSGRSETQYF.

This rearrangement joins TRBV7-6 to TRBJ2-7, with a tentative D call TRBD1 (6 bases). Germline CDR1 SGHVS, CDR2 FNYEAQ. The CDR3 has 15 amino acids. Trimming removed 0 bases from V and 6 bases from J, with 15 bases in between. The CDR3 sequence: CASSLAGRGRIEQYF. For the CDR3, the DNA is TGTGCCAGCAGCTTAGCCGGCAGGGGCAGGATCGAGCAGTACTTC.

This chain connects TRBV28 to TRBJ2-7, with 7 bases that match TRBD1. V shed 4 bases, J shed 4 bases, and the junction held 13 bases outside the gene matches. CDR1 and CDR2 from the germline V gene are MDHEN and SYDVKM. This CDR3 is 16 amino acids long. CDR3 in amino acids: CASSYRLGQGVYEQYF. For the CDR3, the DNA is TGTGCCAGCAGTTATCGCCTTGGCCAGGGGGTTTACGAGCAGTACTTC. Complete variable domain (other parts from reference TRBV28 and TRBJ2-7): DVKVTQSSRYLVKRTGEKVFLECVQDMDHENMFWYRQDPGLGLRLIYFSYDVKMKEKGDIPEGYSVSREKKERFSLILESASTNQTSMYLCASSYRLGQGVYEQYFGPGTRLTVT.

This clone has only one observation. One junction end does not reproduce the germline sequence, and a read error may be involved. The rearrangement links TRBV28 to TRBJ2-7, with 11 bases that match TRBD2. Germline values: CDR1 MDHEN, CDR2 SYDVKM. This CDR3 has 18 amino acids. The chain's CDR3 is CASSLFPRLAGNSNEQYF. The CDR3 nucleotides are TGTGCCAGCAGTTTATTCCCGAGACTAGCGGGAAACTCCAACGAGCAGTACTTC.